This T cell receptor (beta chain) is drawn from a study of response to subunit inactivated influenza vaccine. Study-wide results and limits: The authors proposed limited new T cell recruitment per seasonal influenza vaccination.

The V end was cut by 3 bases, the J end by 8 bases, with 10 bases between. The CDR3 sequence is 12 residues long. CDR1 and CDR2 (germline): ENHRY, SYGVKD. This clonotype occurred a few times. Its target is unknown. MiXCR, applied by TCRdb to the RT-PCR reads, yields one record per CDR3 protein. The top ten hold under 30% of the sample, which has about 190,000 distinct CDR3 sequences, around an eighth seen once. The sequence was obtained from a middle-aged man who received an inactivated influenza vaccine. The rearrangement joins TRBV10-3 to TRBJ1-1; perhaps TRBD1 as D (5 bases). Sequences were derived from CD8+ T cells sorted from PBMCs, sampled 5 days after vaccination. The CDR3 is CAISEMWGEAFF. CDR3 nucleotides: TGTGCCATCAGTGAAATGTGGGGCGAAGCTTTCTTT.